These 22 T cell receptor beta chains were sequenced from one sample in a study of molecular identifiers for immune sequencing clone quantification. TCRdb used MiXCR to reprocess the PCR reads, holding one entry per CDR3 protein. Found here are approximately 630,000 distinct CDR3 sequences, about 25% of them singletons; the top ten hold about 0.84%. Sequencing was done on a sample of naive CD8+ T cells from blood, with Jurkat cell RNA spiked in. As to subset: FACS-sorted CD8+CD4-CCR7+CD45RA+ naive T cells. The receptors here all came from a human donor in good health. Some libraries in this study had Jurkat cell RNA spiked in.

The chain carries TRBV7-9 and TRBJ2-7, with D possibly matching TRBD1 (5 bases). V dropped 8 bases and J dropped 7 bases, with 18 bases sitting between them. The germline gives CDR1 SEHNR, CDR2 FQNEAQ (reference sequence). The CDR3 is 13 residues long. The CDR3 DNA reads TGTGCCAGCGGCCTAGAGCAGGGTCGGGAGCAGTACTTC. Its protein product is CASGLEQGREQYF.

The chain employs TRBV4-1 and TRBJ1-1, with 10 nucleotides matching TRBD1. Germline V gene lookup returns CDR1 MGHRA and CDR2 YSYEKL. V dropped 3 bases and J dropped 6; count of bases not matched to a gene: 10. The CDR3 has 16 residues. CDR3 residues: CASSHPRTGGSPEAFF. Here the CDR3 DNA reads TGCGCCAGCAGCCACCCCCGGACAGGGGGGAGCCCTGAAGCTTTCTTT.

This clonotype was found a few times. The gene calls are TRBV3-1 and TRBJ2-2; D unresolved. CDR3 size: 16 residues. The V end lost 1 base, the J end lost 0 bases, and 9 bases lay between the germline ends. The germline CDR1 and CDR2 sequences are LGHDT and YNNKEL (reference sequence). Written as DNA, the CDR3 is TGTGCCAGCAGCCAAGCTGGTCTCGCGAACACCGGGGAGCTGTTTTTT. Protein: CASSQAGLANTGELFF.

Comments on this clonotype: A read error may be the cause here, since a much bigger clone is one base away. The chain uses TRBV5-1 and TRBJ2-7; TRBD1 is a possible D gene (5 bases). Germline V CDR1 and CDR2: SGHRS, YFSETQ. CDR3 length: 14 amino acids. The V and J ends lost 3 bases and 2 bases respectively, with 12 bases between them. The CDR3 loop reads CASSYGRDAYEQYF. CDR3 nucleotide sequence: TGCGCCAGCAGCTACGGCAGGGATGCCTACGAGCAGTACTTC.

This clonotype was observed at least ten times. The chain has TRBV4-3 and TRBJ2-5, with 13 nucleotides matching TRBD2. Germline values: CDR1 LGHNA, CDR2 YSLEER. The V segment lost 0 bases and the J segment 4 bases; nucleotides outside the gene matches: 2. CDR3 length: 16 residues. In nucleotides, the CDR3 is TGCGCCAGCAGCCAAGATCGGACTAGCGGGAGAGAGACCCAGTACTTC. Protein sequence: CASSQDRTSGRETQYF.

This clonotype appeared many times. The chain recombines TRBV4-1 with TRBJ2-5; D remains unclear. Germline values: CDR1 MGHRA, CDR2 YSYEKL. V lost 4 bases to trimming and J lost 4 bases, with 13 bases between them. The CDR3 loop spans 14 amino acids. This CDR3 reads CASSPAPMAETQYF. The CDR3 DNA is TGCGCCAGCAGCCCGGCGCCGATGGCAGAGACCCAGTACTTC.

This sequence joins TRBV20-1 and TRBJ2-1; the D call may be TRBD1 or TRBD2 (5 bases each). V was trimmed by 7 bases and J by 5 bases, leaving 15 bases between them. Per the germline V gene, CDR1 is DFQATT and CDR2 is SNEGSKA (reference sequence). The CDR3 spans 13 residues. In nucleotides, the CDR3 is TGCAGTGTTCCCGGGACGACCCACAATGAGCAGTTCTTC. Translated: CSVPGTTHNEQFF.

This clonotype was detected only a few times. The chain recombines TRBV27 with TRBJ2-7; possible D gene TRBD1, 7 bases. The CDR3 runs 14 residues. CDR1 is MNHEY, CDR2 SMNVEV, per germline (reference sequence). V lost 3 bases, J lost 3 bases, and 12 bases lay in between. This CDR3 is CASSLVRGVYEQYF. The CDR3 coding sequence is TGTGCCAGCAGTTTGGTCAGGGGGGTCTACGAGCAGTACTTC.

The table lists this clonotype with a few counts. CDR3 in amino acids: CASSSGHEGLKQYF. CDR3 in DNA: TGTGCCAGCAGCTCGGGACACGAAGGTCTGAAACAGTACTTC. J is TRBJ2-7 and V is TRBV7-9; a possible D gene is TRBD1 (6 bases). The germline V gene has CDR1 SEHNR and CDR2 FQNEAQ (reference sequence). The CDR3 sequence is 14 residues long. Trimming left V 4 bases short and J 10 bases short, with 20 bases between.

The J gene is TRBJ1-2, the V gene TRBV4-3, with 10 positions matching TRBD1. The CDR3 is 16 amino acids. Trimming cost V 0 bases and J 4 bases; bases outside gene matches: 5. CDR1 LGHNA and CDR2 YSLEER come from the germline V gene. The CDR3 nucleotides read TGCGCCAGCAGCCAAGATCGAGACAGGGGGCTCTATGGCTACACCTTC. Translation gives CASSQDRDRGLYGYTF.

On this clonotype: One base away lies a much larger clone, so this may be a sequencing read error. The J gene is TRBJ2-7, the V gene TRBV7-9; 9 nucleotides match TRBD1. The germline CDR1 and CDR2 sequences are SEHNR and FQNEAQ (reference sequence). The CDR3 length is 15 residues. The junction had 7 bases not matched to a gene; V was cut back by 4 bases and J by 3 bases. This CDR3 is CASSWPGQGIYEQYV. The CDR3 nucleotides read TGTGCCAGCAGCTGGCCGGGACAGGGTATCTACGAGCAGTACGTC.

This clonotype came up many times. The chain combines TRBV11-2 with TRBJ2-3; D gene ambiguous. The CDR3 covers 12 residues. V dropped 5 bases and J dropped 2 bases, with 5 bases sitting between them. Germline CDR1 is SGHAT and CDR2 is FQNNGV. The CDR3 sequence is CASSPVTDTQYF. In nucleotides, the CDR3 is TGTGCCAGCAGCCCCGTCACAGATACGCAGTATTTT.

The rearrangement joins TRBV6-6 to TRBJ2-3, with 9 bases that match TRBD1. CDR1 MNHNY and CDR2 SVGAGI come from the germline V gene (reference sequence). V lost 4 bases, J lost 2 bases, and 4 bases stayed unmatched. This CDR3 contains 15 residues. DNA of the CDR3: TGTGCCAGCAGTTGGACAGGGGAAGACACAGATACGCAGTATTTT. This encodes CASSWTGEDTDTQYF.

This clonotype has more than one count but fewer than ten. This chain uses TRBV27 with TRBJ2-6; D is undetermined. The CDR3 has 16 amino acids. The germline gives CDR1 MNHEY, CDR2 SMNVEV (reference sequence). Between the trimmed V and J ends, which lost 3 bases and 0 bases, there was a span of 9 bases. CDR3 DNA sequence: TGTGCCAGCAGTTTCTCATCACTCTCTGGGGCCAACGTCCTGACTTTC. Protein: CASSFSSLSGANVLTF.

This clonotype was recorded a few times. The chain has TRBV6-5 and TRBJ2-5; TRBD1 matches at 7 bases. V lost 2 bases to trimming and J lost 6 bases; unmatched junction nucleotides: 12. Germline V CDR1 and CDR2: MNHEY, SVGAGI. This CDR3 region has 16 residues. The CDR3 loop is CASSYEGRGGAKTQYF. The DNA of the CDR3 is TGTGCCAGCAGTTACGAGGGGCGAGGGGGCGCTAAGACCCAGTACTTC.

Comments on this clonotype: This CDR3 is missing its conserved last phenylalanine or tryptophan, likely due to a read error. The V gene is TRBV6-2 or TRBV6-3, the J gene TRBJ2-7; TRBD2 matches at 12 bases. The CDR3 is 13 residues long. After removal of 10 bases from V and 2 bases from J, the junction contained 3 bases not matched to a gene. Germline-derived CDR1 and CDR2 are MNHEY and SVGEGT. CDR3: CATGLAGPYEQYI. The CDR3 coding sequence is TGTGCCACCGGACTAGCGGGACCCTACGAGCAGTACATC.

Notes on this clonotype: Possible read error: a much larger clone is one base away. This chain connects TRBV25-1 to TRBJ2-5; D gene unclear. The CDR3 has 12 residues. In germline, CDR1 is MGHDK, CDR2 SYGVNS. CDR3 bases: TGTACCAGCAGAAGGTTCGGAGAGACCCAGTACTTC. Encoded protein: CTSRRFGETQYF.

The V call is TRBV10-3, the J call TRBJ2-1, with D tentatively TRBD2 (6 bases). V was clipped by 8 bases and J by 5 bases, with 16 bases between them. The CDR3 is 14 amino acids. Germline-derived CDR1 and CDR2 are ENHRY and SYGVKD. The CDR3 coding sequence is TGTGCCATCGGCCGGGAGCCTGGCCACAATGAGCAGTTCTTC. This sequence encodes CAIGREPGHNEQFF.

This clonotype was recorded a few times. The chain joins TRBV5-1 to TRBJ2-7; D not certain. V lost 0 bases to trimming and J lost 3 bases, with 13 bases between them. The CDR3 runs 15 residues. Per the germline V gene, CDR1 is SGHRS and CDR2 is YFSETQ. The CDR3: CASSLAVNQLYEQYF. CDR3 coding DNA: TGCGCCAGCAGCTTGGCCGTCAACCAACTCTACGAGCAGTACTTC.

V gene TRBV6-5 combines with J gene TRBJ1-2, with D possibly matching TRBD1 (5 bases). Trimming left V 0 bases short and J 4 bases short, with 6 bases between. CDR3 length: 13 residues. Germline CDR1 reads MNHEY; CDR2 reads SVGAGI. CDR3 sequence (DNA): TGTGCCAGCAGTTACTCACAGGCCTATGGCTACACCTTC. Its protein is CASSYSQAYGYTF.

The chain couples TRBV13 to TRBJ2-3; 10 bases match TRBD2. The V and J ends lost 5 bases and 1 base, in that order; junction bases with no gene match: 6. The CDR3 loop spans 16 amino acids. The germline V gene has CDR1 PRHDT and CDR2 FYEKMQ (reference sequence). This CDR3 reads CASSGGLAVGTDTQYF. DNA for the CDR3: TGTGCCAGCAGCGGCGGACTAGCGGTAGGCACAGATACGCAGTATTTT. Filled out from reference TRBV13 and TRBJ2-3, the complete variable domain reads AAGVIQSPRHLIKEKRETATLKCYPIPRHDTVYWYQQGPGQDPQFLISFYEKMQSDKGSIPDRFSAQQFSDYHSELNMSSLELGDSALYFCASSGGLAVGTDTQYFGPGTRLTVL.

This clonotype was recorded at least ten times. The chain recombines TRBV11-2 with TRBJ2-1; D is possibly TRBD2 (6 bases). This CDR3 comprises 14 residues. With 8 bases removed from V and 0 bases from J, the gap between germline ends came to 11 bases. From germline, CDR1 is SGHAT and CDR2 FQNNGV. This CDR3 is CASQGGSSYNEQFF. The DNA of the CDR3 is TGTGCCAGCCAAGGAGGGAGCTCCTACAATGAGCAGTTCTTC.